This record looks at one TCR beta chain sequence and its context. Its antigen is as yet unknown. For sorted subsets, about 0.2 ug DNA per replicate equaled some 27,000 T cell genomes. Libraries were prepared by immunoSEQ multiplex PCR; TCRdb keeps only in-frame clonotypes and omits some of them. Altogether millions of clones are present, about 95% being singletons, with the ten largest covering 1% to 1.3%. This sample was taken from a study of shared clonotypes between healthy human individuals. Regarding the study as a whole: Non-shared clonotypes were found to have lower generation probabilities than the clonotypes that were shared by all four of the sorted-subset donors. A few donors showed sharing of approximately 5% of naive CD4 clonotypes.

V was shortened by 5 bases and J by 1 base, with 21 bases between the two germline ends. Germline values: CDR1 LGHNA, CDR2 YSLEER. CDR3 size: 19 residues. Naive CD8 cells lacked CD45RO, underwent positive selection for CCR7 and left out terminally differentiated effector memory CD45RA+ cells. Sequencing was performed on naive CD8+ T cells sorted from blood. The genes are TRBV4-3 and TRBJ1-6; D is possibly TRBD1 (6 bases). The source is a man aged 18 to 35 in good health. CDR3 amino acids: CASSSQWGAIVSYNSPLHF. In DNA form, the CDR3 reads TGCGCCAGCAGCTCCCAATGGGGGGCTATAGTGTCCTATAATTCACCCCTCCACTTT.